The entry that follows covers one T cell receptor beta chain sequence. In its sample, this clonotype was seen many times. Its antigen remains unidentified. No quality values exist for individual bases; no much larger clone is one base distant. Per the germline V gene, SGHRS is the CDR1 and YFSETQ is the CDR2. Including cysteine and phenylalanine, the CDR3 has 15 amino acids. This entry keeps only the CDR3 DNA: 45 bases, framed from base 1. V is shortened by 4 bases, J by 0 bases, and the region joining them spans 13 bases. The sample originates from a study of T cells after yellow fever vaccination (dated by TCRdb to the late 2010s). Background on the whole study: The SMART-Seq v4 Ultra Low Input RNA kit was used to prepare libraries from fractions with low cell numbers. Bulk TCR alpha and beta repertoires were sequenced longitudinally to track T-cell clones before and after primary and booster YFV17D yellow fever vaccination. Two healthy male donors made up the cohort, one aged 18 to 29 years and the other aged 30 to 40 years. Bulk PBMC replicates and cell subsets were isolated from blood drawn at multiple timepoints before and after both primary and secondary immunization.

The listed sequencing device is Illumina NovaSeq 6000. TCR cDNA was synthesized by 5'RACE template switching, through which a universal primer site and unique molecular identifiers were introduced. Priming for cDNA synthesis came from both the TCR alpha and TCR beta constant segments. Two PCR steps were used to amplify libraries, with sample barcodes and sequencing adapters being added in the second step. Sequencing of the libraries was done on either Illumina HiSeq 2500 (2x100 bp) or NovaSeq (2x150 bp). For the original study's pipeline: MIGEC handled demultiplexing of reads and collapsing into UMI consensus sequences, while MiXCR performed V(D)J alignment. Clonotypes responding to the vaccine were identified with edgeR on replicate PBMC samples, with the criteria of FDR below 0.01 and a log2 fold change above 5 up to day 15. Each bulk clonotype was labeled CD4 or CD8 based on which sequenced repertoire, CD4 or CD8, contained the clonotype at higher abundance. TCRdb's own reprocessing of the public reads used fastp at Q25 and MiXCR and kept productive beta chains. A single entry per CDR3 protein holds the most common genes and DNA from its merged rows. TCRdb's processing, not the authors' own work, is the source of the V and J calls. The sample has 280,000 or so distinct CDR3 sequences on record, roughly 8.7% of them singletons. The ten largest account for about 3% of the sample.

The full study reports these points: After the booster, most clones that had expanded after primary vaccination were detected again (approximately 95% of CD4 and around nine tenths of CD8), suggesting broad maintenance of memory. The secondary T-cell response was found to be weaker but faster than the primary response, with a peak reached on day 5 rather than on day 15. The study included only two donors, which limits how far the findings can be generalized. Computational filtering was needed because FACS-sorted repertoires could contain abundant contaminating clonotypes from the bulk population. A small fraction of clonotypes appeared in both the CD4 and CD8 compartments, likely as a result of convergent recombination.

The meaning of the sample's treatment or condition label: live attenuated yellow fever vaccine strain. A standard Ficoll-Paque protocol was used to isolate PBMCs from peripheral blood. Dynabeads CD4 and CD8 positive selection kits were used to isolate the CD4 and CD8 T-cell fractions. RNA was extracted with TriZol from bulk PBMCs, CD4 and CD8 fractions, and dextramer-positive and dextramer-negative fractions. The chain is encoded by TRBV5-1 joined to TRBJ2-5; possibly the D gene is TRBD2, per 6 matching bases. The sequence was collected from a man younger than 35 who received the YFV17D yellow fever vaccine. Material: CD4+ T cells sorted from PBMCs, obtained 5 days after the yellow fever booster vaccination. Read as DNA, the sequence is TGCGCCAGCAGCACTAACCGGGACTACCAAGAGACCCAGTACTTC. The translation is CASSTNRDYQETQYF. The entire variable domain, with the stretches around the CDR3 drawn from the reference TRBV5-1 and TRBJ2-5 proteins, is KAGVTQTPRYLIKTRGQQVTLSCSPISGHRSVSWYQQTPGQGLQFLFEYFSETQRNKGNFPGRFSGRQFSNSRSEMNVSTLELGDSALYLCASSTNRDYQETQYFGPGTRLLVL.